A single T cell receptor beta chain is shown here with its context. What it binds is unknown. Within the ViraFEST assay, antigen-specific CD4+ T cells underwent expansion with viral peptide pools prior to sequencing. At the end of 9 to 11 days of culture, CD4+ T cells were isolated. People in the vaccine group had not been infected with SARS-CoV-2 before, and their nucleocapsid antibodies were negative. After 1.5 million to 2 million PBMC were placed in each well, they were cultured with approximately 9.1 IU/ml IL-2 and approximately 9.7 ug/ml peptides. The sample belongs to a study of vaccination effects on CD4 cells after COVID-19. Assay used: immunoSEQ multiplex PCR; TCRdb lists only in-frame clones, some missing. The sample holds tens of thousands of clones, around 78% seen once. The sample was CD4+ T cells from PBMCs cultured with SARS-CoV-2 spike peptides, taken before COVID-19 vaccination. The receptor's source is a human donor who received a COVID-19 vaccine.

The CDR3 nucleotides are TGTGCCAGCAGCCAACAGGGGGCACTCAACTATGGCTACACCTTC. This encodes CASSQQGALNYGYTF. The chain uses TRBV7-9 and TRBJ1-2; 9 nucleotides line up with TRBD1. This CDR3 has 15 residues. V dropped 5 bases and J dropped 2; count of bases not matched to a gene: 6. Germline CDR1 SEHNR, CDR2 FQNEAQ (reference sequence).